This is a list of T cell receptor beta chains from one sample in a study of CD8 T cells in Susac syndrome. One entry per CDR3 protein results from TCRdb running MiXCR on the immunoSEQ multiplex PCR reads. The table has 180,000 or so distinct CDR3 sequences, roughly 94% seen once; the top ten hold more than 0.08%. Input material: CD4+ T cells from PBMCs. The receptors stem from a human donor with Susac syndrome. Both conserved end residues are part of each CDR3. Each record gives: clone size, V gene, D gene, J gene, CDR3 protein, CDR3 DNA. The D gene is left open where the match is weak. Only some rows state a clone size, as once, few, many or a class for expanded clones.

.	TRBV25-1	TRBD2	TRBJ2-5	CASSEFGGAEETQYF	TGTGCCAGCAGTGAATTCGGGGGGGCGGAAGAGACCCAGTACTTC
.	TRBV5-4	.	TRBJ2-2	CASSLATNTGELFF	TGTGCCAGCAGCCTAGCTACGAACACCGGGGAGCTGTTTTTT
.	TRBV2	.	TRBJ2-5	CASSAARWGETQYF	TGTGCCAGCAGTGCCGCGCGGTGGGGGGAGACCCAGTACTTC
few	TRBV2	.	TRBJ2-2	CASSTSNTGELFF	TGTGCCAGCAGTACATCGAACACCGGGGAGCTGTTTTTT
.	TRBV25-1	.	TRBJ2-3	CASSESVGAAAQYF	TGTGCCAGCAGTGAATCAGTTGGGGCCGCAGCGCAGTATTTT
.	TRBV20-1	.	TRBJ2-2	CSAVGGGSLNTGELFF	TGCAGTGCTGTCGGCGGAGGATCCTTGAACACCGGGGAGCTGTTTTTT
.	TRBV7-3	TRBD2	TRBJ2-3	CASSLGLSGVTDTQYF	TGTGCCAGCAGCTTAGGACTCAGCGGGGTCACAGATACGCAGTATTTT
.	TRBV2	.	TRBJ2-6	CASSKLQGAGANVLTF	TGTGCCAGCAGTAAATTACAGGGAGCTGGGGCCAACGTCCTGACTTTC
.	TRBV11-2	TRBD2	TRBJ2-3	CASSFSKLQSGGATDTQYF	TGTGCCAGCAGCTTTTCCAAGCTACAAAGCGGGGGGGCGACAGATACGCAGTATTTT
.	TRBV6-1	.	TRBJ1-1	CASSDVRAPQGTEAFF	TGTGCCAGCAGTGACGTCCGGGCCCCCCAGGGTACTGAAGCTTTCTTT